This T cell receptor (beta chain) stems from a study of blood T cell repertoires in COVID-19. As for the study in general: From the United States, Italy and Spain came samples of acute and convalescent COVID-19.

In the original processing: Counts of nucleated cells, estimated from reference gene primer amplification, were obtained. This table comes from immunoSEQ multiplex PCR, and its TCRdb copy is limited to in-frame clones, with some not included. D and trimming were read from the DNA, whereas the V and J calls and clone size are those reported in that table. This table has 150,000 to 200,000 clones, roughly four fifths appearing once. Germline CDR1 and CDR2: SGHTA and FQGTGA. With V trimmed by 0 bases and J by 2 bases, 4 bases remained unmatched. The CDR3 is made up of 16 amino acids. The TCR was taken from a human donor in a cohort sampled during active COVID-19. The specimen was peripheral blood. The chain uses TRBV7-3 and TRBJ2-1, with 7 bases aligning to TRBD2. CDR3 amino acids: CASSLTGGLAYNEQFF. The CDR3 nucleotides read TGTGCCAGCAGCTTAACGGGAGGGCTAGCCTACAATGAGCAGTTCTTC.